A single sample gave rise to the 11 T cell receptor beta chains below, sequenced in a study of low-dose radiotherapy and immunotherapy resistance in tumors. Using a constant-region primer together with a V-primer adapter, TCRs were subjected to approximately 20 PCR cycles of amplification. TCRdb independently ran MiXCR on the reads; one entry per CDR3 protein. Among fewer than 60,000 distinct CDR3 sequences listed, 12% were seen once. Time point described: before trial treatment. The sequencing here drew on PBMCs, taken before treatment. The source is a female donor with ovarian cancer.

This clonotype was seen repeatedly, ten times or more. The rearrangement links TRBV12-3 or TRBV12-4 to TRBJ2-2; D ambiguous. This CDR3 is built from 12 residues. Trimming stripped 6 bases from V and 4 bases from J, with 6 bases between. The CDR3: CASRTSTGELFF. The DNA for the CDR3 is TGTGCCAGCAGGACGAGCACCGGGGAGCTGTTTTTT.

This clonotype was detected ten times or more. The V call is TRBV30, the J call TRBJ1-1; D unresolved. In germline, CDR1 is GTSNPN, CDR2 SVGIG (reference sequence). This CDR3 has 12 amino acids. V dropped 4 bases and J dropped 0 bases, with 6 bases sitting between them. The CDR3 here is CAWKVMNTEAFF. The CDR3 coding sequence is TGTGCCTGGAAGGTTATGAACACTGAAGCTTTCTTT.

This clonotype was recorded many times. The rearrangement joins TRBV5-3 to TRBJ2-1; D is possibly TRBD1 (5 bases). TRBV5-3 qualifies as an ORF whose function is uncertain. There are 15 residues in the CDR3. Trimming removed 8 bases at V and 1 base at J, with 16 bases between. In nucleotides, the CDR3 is TGTGCCAGCACCTACACGGACACTTCCTACAATGAGCAGTTCTTC. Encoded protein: CASTYTDTSYNEQFF.

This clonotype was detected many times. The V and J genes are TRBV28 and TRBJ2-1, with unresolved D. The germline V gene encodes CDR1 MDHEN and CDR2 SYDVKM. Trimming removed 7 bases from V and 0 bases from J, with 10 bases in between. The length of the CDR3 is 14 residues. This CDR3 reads CASNDRSSYNEQFF. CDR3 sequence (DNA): TGTGCCAGCAATGACCGAAGCTCCTACAATGAGCAGTTCTTC. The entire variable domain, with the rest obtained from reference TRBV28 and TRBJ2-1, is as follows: DVKVTQSSRYLVKRTGEKVFLECVQDMDHENMFWYRQDPGLGLRLIYFSYDVKMKEKGDIPEGYSVSREKKERFSLILESASTNQTSMYLCASNDRSSYNEQFFGPGTRLTVL.

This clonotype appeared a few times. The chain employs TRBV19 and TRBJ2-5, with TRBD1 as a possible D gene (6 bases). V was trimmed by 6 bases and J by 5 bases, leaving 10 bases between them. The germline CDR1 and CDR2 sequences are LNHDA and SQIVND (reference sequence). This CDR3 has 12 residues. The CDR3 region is CASSRGAETQYF. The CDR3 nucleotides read TGTGCCAGTAGCAGGGGCGCGGAGACCCAGTACTTC.

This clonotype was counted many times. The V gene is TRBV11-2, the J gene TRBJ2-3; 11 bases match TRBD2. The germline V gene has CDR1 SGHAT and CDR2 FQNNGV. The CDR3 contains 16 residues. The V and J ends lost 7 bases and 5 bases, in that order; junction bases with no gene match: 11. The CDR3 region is CASTPTSGAKGDTQYF. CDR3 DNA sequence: TGTGCCAGCACCCCGACTAGCGGGGCCAAGGGAGATACGCAGTATTTT.

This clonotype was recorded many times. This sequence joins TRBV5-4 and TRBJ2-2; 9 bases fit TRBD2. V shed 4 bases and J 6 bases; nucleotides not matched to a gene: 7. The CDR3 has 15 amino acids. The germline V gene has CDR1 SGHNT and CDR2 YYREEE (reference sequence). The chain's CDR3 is CASSNLAGVAGELFF. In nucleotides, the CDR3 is TGTGCCAGCAGCAATTTAGCGGGAGTCGCCGGGGAGCTGTTTTTT.

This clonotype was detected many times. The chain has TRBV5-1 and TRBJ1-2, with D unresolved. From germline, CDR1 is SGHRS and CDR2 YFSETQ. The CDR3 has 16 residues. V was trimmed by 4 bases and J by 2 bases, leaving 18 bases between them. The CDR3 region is CASSHPGLGGNYGYTF. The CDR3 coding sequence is TGCGCCAGCAGCCACCCGGGCCTCGGAGGAAACTATGGCTACACCTTC.

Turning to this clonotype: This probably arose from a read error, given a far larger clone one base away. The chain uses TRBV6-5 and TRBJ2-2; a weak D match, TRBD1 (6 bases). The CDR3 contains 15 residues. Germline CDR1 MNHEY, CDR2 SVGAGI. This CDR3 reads CASSYSTRGNGEPFF. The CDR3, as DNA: TGTGCCAGCAGTTACTCGACGAGGGGGAACGGGGAGCCGTTTTTT.

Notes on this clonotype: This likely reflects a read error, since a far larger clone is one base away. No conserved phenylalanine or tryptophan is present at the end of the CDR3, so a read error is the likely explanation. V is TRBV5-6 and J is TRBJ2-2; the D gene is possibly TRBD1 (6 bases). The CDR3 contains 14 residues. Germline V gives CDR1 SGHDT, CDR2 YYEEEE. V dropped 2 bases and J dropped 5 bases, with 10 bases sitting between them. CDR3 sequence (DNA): TGTGCCAGCAGCTTAGCACAGGGTACCGGGGAGCTGTTTTTA. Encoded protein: CASSLAQGTGELFL.

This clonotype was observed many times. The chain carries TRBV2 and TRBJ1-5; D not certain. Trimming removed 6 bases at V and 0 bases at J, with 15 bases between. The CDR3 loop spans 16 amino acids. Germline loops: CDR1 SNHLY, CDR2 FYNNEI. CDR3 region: CASRQASSLSNQPQHF. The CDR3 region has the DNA TGTGCCAGCAGGCAGGCCTCGTCGCTTAGCAATCAGCCCCAGCATTTT.